A selection of T cell receptor beta chains follows, all from one sample in a study of beta chain features in type 1 diabetes. Repertoires were generated with immunoSEQ multiplex PCR, while TCRdb's copy carries only in-frame clones and drops some. This table has under 950,000 clones, 17% appearing once. The sample consisted of naive CD4+ T cells from blood. The receptors shown here come from a woman between 18 and 29 years old in good health. Both conserved end residues are trimmed from each CDR3. The order of the fields is CDR3 protein, clone size, J gene, V gene, CDR3 length. Rows may omit the clone size; those that give it use once, few, many or a size class.

cdr3_aa: ASSPGISNQPQH; clone_size: -; j_call: TRBJ1-5; v_call: TRBV28; cdr3_length: 12
cdr3_aa: ASSETSRNEQF; clone_size: -; j_call: TRBJ2-1; v_call: TRBV7-3; cdr3_length: 11
cdr3_aa: ASSPGHLNEQF; clone_size: few; j_call: TRBJ2-1; v_call: TRBV9; cdr3_length: 11
cdr3_aa: ASSPVARWNYGYT; clone_size: -; j_call: TRBJ1-2; v_call: TRBV7-2; cdr3_length: 13
cdr3_aa: SAKQAYDF; clone_size: few; j_call: TRBJ2-1; v_call: TRBV20-1; cdr3_length: 8
cdr3_aa: ASSVNRDERGLGELF; clone_size: -; j_call: TRBJ2-2; v_call: TRBV9; cdr3_length: 15
cdr3_aa: ASSPQGESTEAF; clone_size: -; j_call: TRBJ1-1; v_call: TRBV19; cdr3_length: 12
cdr3_aa: ATVDLSNTEAF; clone_size: -; j_call: TRBJ1-1; v_call: TRBV19; cdr3_length: 11
cdr3_aa: ASTQGDTQY; clone_size: -; j_call: TRBJ2-3; v_call: TRBV5-6; cdr3_length: 9
cdr3_aa: ASSEPRAGNTIY; clone_size: -; j_call: TRBJ1-3; v_call: TRBV25-1; cdr3_length: 12
cdr3_aa: ASSLRTGAETQY; clone_size: few; j_call: TRBJ2-5; v_call: TRBV18; cdr3_length: 12
cdr3_aa: ATSSKRERGEQY; clone_size: few; j_call: TRBJ2-7; v_call: TRBV15; cdr3_length: 12
cdr3_aa: ASSTDRGVGFNEQF; clone_size: few; j_call: TRBJ2-1; v_call: TRBV5-4; cdr3_length: 14
cdr3_aa: ASTPTLTGELF; clone_size: few; j_call: TRBJ2-2; v_call: TRBV7-2; cdr3_length: 11
cdr3_aa: ASSDGGKSYNEQF; clone_size: few; j_call: TRBJ2-1; v_call: TRBV28; cdr3_length: 13
cdr3_aa: ASSEKKTTPGYEQF; clone_size: -; j_call: TRBJ2-1; v_call: TRBV28; cdr3_length: 14
cdr3_aa: ASSMNTGSYEQY; clone_size: -; j_call: TRBJ2-7; v_call: TRBV18; cdr3_length: 12
cdr3_aa: ASSLRPRGNSDTQY; clone_size: -; j_call: TRBJ2-3; v_call: TRBV7-6; cdr3_length: 14
cdr3_aa: ASSRIRREGTEAF; clone_size: few; j_call: TRBJ1-1; v_call: TRBV7-9; cdr3_length: 13
cdr3_aa: APARGTSGRGSSYNEQF; clone_size: -; j_call: TRBJ2-1; v_call: TRBV10-3; cdr3_length: 17
cdr3_aa: ASSFISRRPTYNEQF; clone_size: -; j_call: TRBJ2-1; v_call: TRBV28; cdr3_length: 15
cdr3_aa: ASSYRAGRAYEQY; clone_size: -; j_call: TRBJ2-7; v_call: TRBV6-6; cdr3_length: 13
cdr3_aa: ASSPAPTSEETQY; clone_size: few; j_call: TRBJ2-5; v_call: TRBV28; cdr3_length: 13
cdr3_aa: ASSQDKAEWINEQF; clone_size: few; j_call: TRBJ2-1; v_call: TRBV4-2; cdr3_length: 14
cdr3_aa: ASKQGDYEQY; clone_size: -; j_call: TRBJ2-7; v_call: TRBV28; cdr3_length: 10
cdr3_aa: ASSPRNGMGEQY; clone_size: few; j_call: TRBJ2-7; v_call: TRBV7-2; cdr3_length: 12
cdr3_aa: ATSIGQASTDTQY; clone_size: few; j_call: TRBJ2-3; v_call: TRBV15; cdr3_length: 13
cdr3_aa: ASSLGQGNDEQF; clone_size: -; j_call: TRBJ2-1; v_call: TRBV5-1; cdr3_length: 12
cdr3_aa: AGRGADEKLF; clone_size: many; j_call: TRBJ1-4; v_call: TRBV2; cdr3_length: 10
cdr3_aa: ASSRGLEQF; clone_size: few; j_call: TRBJ2-1; v_call: TRBV5-6; cdr3_length: 9
cdr3_aa: ASRLGERQETQY; clone_size: -; j_call: TRBJ2-5; v_call: TRBV5-1; cdr3_length: 12
cdr3_aa: ASNPGHRTDTQY; clone_size: -; j_call: TRBJ2-3; v_call: TRBV6-1; cdr3_length: 12
cdr3_aa: ASGTGVEQY; clone_size: many; j_call: TRBJ2-7; v_call: TRBV7-9; cdr3_length: 9
cdr3_aa: ASSFRQGSTDTQY; clone_size: -; j_call: TRBJ2-3; v_call: TRBV7-8; cdr3_length: 13
cdr3_aa: ASSTGSNTEAF; clone_size: -; j_call: TRBJ1-1; v_call: TRBV9; cdr3_length: 11
cdr3_aa: ASSMDSIQETQY; clone_size: -; j_call: TRBJ2-5; v_call: TRBV5-5; cdr3_length: 12
cdr3_aa: ASRVQGSSYEQY; clone_size: -; j_call: TRBJ2-7; v_call: TRBV6-6; cdr3_length: 12
cdr3_aa: ASSSEGDQPQH; clone_size: few; j_call: TRBJ1-5; v_call: TRBV19; cdr3_length: 11
cdr3_aa: ASSSGLAGLQETQY; clone_size: few; j_call: TRBJ2-5; v_call: TRBV5-1; cdr3_length: 14
cdr3_aa: ASSFAGGDIRF; clone_size: -; j_call: TRBJ2-1; v_call: TRBV7-2; cdr3_length: 11
cdr3_aa: ASRGTSGYEQY; clone_size: -; j_call: TRBJ2-7; v_call: TRBV28; cdr3_length: 11
cdr3_aa: ASSISVKGQGTEQY; clone_size: -; j_call: TRBJ2-7; v_call: TRBV7-2; cdr3_length: 14
cdr3_aa: ASSQAAGGTGGELF; clone_size: -; j_call: TRBJ2-2; v_call: TRBV4-2; cdr3_length: 14